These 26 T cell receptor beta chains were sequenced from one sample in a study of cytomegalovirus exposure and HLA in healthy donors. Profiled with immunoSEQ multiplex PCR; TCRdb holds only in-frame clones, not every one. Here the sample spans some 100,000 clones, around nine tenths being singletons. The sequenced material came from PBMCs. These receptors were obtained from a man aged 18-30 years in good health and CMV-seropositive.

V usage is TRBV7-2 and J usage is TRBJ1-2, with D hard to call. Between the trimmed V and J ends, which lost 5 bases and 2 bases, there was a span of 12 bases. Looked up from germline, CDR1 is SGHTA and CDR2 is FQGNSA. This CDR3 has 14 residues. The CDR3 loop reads CASSPATENYGYTF. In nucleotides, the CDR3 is TGTGCCAGCAGCCCGGCCACAGAGAACTATGGCTACACCTTC.

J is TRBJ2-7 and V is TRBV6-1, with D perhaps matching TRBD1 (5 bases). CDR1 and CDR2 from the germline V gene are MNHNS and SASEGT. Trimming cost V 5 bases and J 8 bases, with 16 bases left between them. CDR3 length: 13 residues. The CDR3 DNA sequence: TGTGCCAGCAGTTCCATGGACAAAAGGAAGCAGTACTTC. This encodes CASSSMDKRKQYF.

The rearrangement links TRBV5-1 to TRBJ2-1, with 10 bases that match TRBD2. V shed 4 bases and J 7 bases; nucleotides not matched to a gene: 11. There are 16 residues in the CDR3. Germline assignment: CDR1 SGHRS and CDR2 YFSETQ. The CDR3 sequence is CASSPSGLAGANEQFF. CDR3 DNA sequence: TGCGCCAGCAGCCCCTCGGGGCTAGCGGGGGCAAATGAGCAGTTCTTC. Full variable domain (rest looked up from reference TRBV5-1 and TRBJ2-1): KAGVTQTPRYLIKTRGQQVTLSCSPISGHRSVSWYQQTPGQGLQFLFEYFSETQRNKGNFPGRFSGRQFSNSRSEMNVSTLELGDSALYLCASSPSGLAGANEQFFGPGTRLTVL.

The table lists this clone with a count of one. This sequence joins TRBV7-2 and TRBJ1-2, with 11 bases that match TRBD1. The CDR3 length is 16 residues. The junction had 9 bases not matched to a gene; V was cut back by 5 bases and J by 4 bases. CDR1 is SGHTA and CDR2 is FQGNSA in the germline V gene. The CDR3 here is CASSLGQGAQGYGYTF. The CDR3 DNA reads TGTGCCAGCAGCCTCGGACAGGGGGCGCAGGGCTATGGCTACACCTTC.

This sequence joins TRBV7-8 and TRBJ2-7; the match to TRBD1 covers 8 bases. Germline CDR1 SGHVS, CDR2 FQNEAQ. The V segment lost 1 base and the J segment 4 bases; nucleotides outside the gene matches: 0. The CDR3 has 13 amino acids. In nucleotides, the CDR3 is TGTGCCAGCAGCTTAGACAGGGGGTACGAGCAGTACTTC. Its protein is CASSLDRGYEQYF. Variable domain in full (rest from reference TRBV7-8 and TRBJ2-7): GAGVSQSPRYKVAKRGQDVALRCDPISGHVSLFWYQQALGQGPEFLTYFQNEAQLDKSGLPSDRFFAERPEGSVSTLKIQRTQQEDSAVYLCASSLDRGYEQYFGPGTRLTVT.

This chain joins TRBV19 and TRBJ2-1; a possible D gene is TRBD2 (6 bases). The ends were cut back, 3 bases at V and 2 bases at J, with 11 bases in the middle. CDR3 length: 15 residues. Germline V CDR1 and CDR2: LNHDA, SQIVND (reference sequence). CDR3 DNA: TGTGCCAGTAGTATGTCTCCGGGGGCCTACAATGAGCAGTTCTTC. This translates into CASSMSPGAYNEQFF.

The CDR3 nucleotides are TGTGCCAGCAGTTTATCCGGGACTACTAGTGGTAGTGAGCAGTTCTTC. Its translation is CASSLSGTTSGSEQFF. This chain links TRBV28 with TRBJ2-1, with 7 bases matching TRBD2. CDR3 length: 16 amino acids. The J segment lost 9 bases and the V segment lost 1 base, leaving 12 bases of the junction unmatched. CDR1 and CDR2 (germline): MDHEN, SYDVKM.

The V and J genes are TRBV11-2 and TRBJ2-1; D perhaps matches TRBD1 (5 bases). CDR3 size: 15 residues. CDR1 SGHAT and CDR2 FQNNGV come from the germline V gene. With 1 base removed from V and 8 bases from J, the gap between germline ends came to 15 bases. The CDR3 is CASSLGRGNQDEQFF. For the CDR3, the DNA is TGTGCCAGCAGCTTAGGAAGGGGAAATCAGGATGAGCAGTTCTTC. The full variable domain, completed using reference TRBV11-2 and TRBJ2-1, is EAGVAQSPRYKIIEKRQSVAFWCNPISGHATLYWYQQILGQGPKLLIQFQNNGVVDDSQLPKDRFSAERLKGVDSTLKIQPAKLEDSAVYLCASSLGRGNQDEQFFGPGTRLTVL.

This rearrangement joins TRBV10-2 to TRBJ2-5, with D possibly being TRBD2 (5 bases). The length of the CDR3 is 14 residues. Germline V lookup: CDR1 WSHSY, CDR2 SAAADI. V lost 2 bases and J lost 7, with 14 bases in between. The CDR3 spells CASSEMTSRGTQYF. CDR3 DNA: TGCGCCAGCAGTGAGATGACGTCTCGGGGGACCCAGTACTTC.

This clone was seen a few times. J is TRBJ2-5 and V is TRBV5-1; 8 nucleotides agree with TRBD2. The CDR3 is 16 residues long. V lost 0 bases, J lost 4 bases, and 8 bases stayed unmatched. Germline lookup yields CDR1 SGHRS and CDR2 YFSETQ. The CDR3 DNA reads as TGCGCCAGCAGCTTGGCCCCAGCGGGGGCAGGAGAGACCCAGTACTTC. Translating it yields CASSLAPAGAGETQYF.

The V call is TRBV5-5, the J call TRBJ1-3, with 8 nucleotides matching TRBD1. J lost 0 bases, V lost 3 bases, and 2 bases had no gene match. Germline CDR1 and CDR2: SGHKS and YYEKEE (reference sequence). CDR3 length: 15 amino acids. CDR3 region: CASSSDRVSGNTIYF. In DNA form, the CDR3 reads TGTGCCAGCAGCTCGGACAGGGTCTCTGGAAACACCATATATTTT.

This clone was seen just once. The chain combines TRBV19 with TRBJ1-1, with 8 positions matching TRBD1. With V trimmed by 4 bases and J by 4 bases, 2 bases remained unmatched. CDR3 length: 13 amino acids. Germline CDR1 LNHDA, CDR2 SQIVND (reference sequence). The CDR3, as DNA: TGTGCCAGTAGTAATCAGGGGGCCACTGAAGCTTTCTTT. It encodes CASSNQGATEAFF.

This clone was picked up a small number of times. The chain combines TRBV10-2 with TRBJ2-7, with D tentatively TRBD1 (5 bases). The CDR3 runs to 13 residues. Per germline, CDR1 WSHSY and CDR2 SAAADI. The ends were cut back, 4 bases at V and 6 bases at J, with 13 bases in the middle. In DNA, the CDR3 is TGCGCCAGCAGTGTGATGACAGATGGCGAGCAGTACTTC. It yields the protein CASSVMTDGEQYF.

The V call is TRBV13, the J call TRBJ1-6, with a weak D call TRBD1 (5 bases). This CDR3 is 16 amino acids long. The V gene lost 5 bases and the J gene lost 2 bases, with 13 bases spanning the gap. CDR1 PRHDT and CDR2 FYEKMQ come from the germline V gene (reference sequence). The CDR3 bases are TGTGCCAGCAGCCCAAGGGGCAGTGCCTATAATTCACCCCTCCACTTT. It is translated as CASSPRGSAYNSPLHF.

In DNA form, the CDR3 reads TGTGCCAGCAGAGAGCGGTCTGGGTCTAGCACAGATACGCAGTATTTT. Its translation: CASRERSGSSTDTQYF. This chain links TRBV7-9 with TRBJ2-3; maybe TRBD2 (5 bases). Trimming removed 6 bases at V and 0 bases at J, with 16 bases between. CDR1 SEHNR and CDR2 FQNEAQ come from the germline V gene (reference sequence). This CDR3 comprises 16 residues.

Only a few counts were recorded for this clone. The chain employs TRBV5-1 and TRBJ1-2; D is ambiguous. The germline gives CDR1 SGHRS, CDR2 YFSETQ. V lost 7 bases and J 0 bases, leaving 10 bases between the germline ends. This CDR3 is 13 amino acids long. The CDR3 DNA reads TGCGCCAGCGGGGAGGGCCCTAACTATGGCTACACCTTC. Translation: CASGEGPNYGYTF.

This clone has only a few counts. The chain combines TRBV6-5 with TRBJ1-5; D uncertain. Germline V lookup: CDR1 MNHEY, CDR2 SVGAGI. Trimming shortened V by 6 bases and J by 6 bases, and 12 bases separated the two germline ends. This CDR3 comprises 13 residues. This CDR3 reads CASRQRRSQPQHF. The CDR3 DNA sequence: TGTGCCAGCAGGCAGCGACGGTCTCAGCCCCAGCATTTT.

As DNA, the CDR3 is TGTGCCAGCAGCCGCGGGGACTCTGGGGCCAACGTCCTGACTTTC. Translation gives CASSRGDSGANVLTF. This sequence joins TRBV7-6 and TRBJ2-6; tentative D call: TRBD2 (6 bases). This CDR3 has 15 residues. Germline V gene lookup returns CDR1 SGHVS and CDR2 FNYEAQ. With 5 bases removed from V and 0 bases from J, the gap between germline ends came to 8 bases.

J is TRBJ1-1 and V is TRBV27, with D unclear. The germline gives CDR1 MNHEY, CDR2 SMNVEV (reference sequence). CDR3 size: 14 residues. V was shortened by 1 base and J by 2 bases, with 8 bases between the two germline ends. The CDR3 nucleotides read TGTGCCAGCAGTTTATTTGGGCCTAACACTGAAGCTTTCTTT. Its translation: CASSLFGPNTEAFF.

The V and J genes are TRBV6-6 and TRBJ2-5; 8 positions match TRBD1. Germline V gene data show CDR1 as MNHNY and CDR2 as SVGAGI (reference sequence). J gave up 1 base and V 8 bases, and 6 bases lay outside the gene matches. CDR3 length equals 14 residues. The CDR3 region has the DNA TGTGCCAGCGGTCCCGGACAGGGCCAAGAGACCCAGTACTTC. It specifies CASGPGQGQETQYF.

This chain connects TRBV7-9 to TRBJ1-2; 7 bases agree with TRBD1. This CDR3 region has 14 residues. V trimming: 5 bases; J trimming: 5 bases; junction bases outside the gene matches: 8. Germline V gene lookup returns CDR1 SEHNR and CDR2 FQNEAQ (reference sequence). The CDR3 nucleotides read TGTGCCAGCAGCCCCCTGACAGGGAGTTATGGCTACACCTTC. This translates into CASSPLTGSYGYTF.

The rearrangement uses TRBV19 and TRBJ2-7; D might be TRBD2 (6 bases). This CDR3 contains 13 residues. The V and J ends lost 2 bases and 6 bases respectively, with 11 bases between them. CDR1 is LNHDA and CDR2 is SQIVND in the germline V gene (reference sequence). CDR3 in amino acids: CASSIFGGSEQYF. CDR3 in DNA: TGTGCCAGTAGTATATTCGGAGGGTCCGAGCAGTACTTC.

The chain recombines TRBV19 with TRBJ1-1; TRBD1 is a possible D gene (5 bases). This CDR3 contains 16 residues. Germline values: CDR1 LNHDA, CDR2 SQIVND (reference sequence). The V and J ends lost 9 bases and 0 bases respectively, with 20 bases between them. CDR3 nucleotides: TGTGCCAGCCAGGGTAGGGGCAGACCCTTGAACACTGAAGCTTTCTTT. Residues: CASQGRGRPLNTEAFF.

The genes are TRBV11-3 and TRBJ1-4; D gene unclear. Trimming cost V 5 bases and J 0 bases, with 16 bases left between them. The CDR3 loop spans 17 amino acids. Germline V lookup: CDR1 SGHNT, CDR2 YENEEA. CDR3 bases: TGTGCCAGCAGCCCCGCGGTGAATCCGTCAACTAATGAAAAACTGTTTTTT. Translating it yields CASSPAVNPSTNEKLFF.

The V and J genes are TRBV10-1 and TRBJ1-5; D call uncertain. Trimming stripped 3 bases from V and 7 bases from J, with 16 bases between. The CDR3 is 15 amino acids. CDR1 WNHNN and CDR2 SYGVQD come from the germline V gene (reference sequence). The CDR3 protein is CASSDEAPRIQPQHF. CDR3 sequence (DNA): TGCGCCAGCAGTGATGAGGCTCCCCGAATCCAGCCCCAGCATTTT.

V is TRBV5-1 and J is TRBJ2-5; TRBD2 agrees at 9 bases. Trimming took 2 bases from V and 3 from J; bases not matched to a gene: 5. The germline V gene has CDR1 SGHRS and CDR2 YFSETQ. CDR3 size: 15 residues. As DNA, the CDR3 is TGCGCCAGCAGCTTACCGGGACTAGCAAAAGAGACCCAGTACTTC. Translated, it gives CASSLPGLAKETQYF.